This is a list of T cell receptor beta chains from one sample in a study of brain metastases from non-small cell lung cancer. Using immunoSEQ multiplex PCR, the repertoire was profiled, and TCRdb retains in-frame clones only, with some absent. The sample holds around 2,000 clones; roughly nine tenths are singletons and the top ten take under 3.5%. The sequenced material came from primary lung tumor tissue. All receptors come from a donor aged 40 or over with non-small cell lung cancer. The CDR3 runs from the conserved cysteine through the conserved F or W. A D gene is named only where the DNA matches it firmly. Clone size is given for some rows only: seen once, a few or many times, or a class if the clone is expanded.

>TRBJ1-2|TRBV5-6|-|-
CASSFIQGSYGYTF
TGTGCCAGCAGCTTCATTCAGGGATCCTATGGCTACACCTTC
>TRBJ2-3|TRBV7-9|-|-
CASSLFGGATDTQYF
TGTGCCAGCAGCTTATTTGGGGGGGCAACAGATACGCAGTATTTT
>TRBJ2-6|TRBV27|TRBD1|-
CASSSAVRGRSSGANVLTF
TGTGCCAGCAGTTCCGCGGTCAGGGGGCGCAGCTCTGGGGCCAACGTCCTGACTTTC
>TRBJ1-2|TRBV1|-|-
CTSSATTGSTNYGYTF
TGCACCAGCAGCGCAACGACAGGGTCGACCAACTATGGCTACACCTTC
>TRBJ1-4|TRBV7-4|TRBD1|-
CASSLPGTGLGEKLFF
TGTGCCAGCAGCTTACCGGGGACAGGGCTAGGAGAAAAACTGTTTTTT
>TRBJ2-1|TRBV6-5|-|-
CASRPGYVGDNEQFF
TGTGCCAGCAGGCCAGGGTACGTAGGAGACAATGAGCAGTTCTTC
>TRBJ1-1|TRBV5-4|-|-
CASSLGGPLRFF
TGTGCCAGCAGCCTTGGGGGGCCCCTGCGGTTCTTT
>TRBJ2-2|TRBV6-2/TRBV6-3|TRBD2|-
CASSYSGAGTGELFF
TGTGCCAGCAGTTACAGCGGGGCTGGCACCGGGGAGCTGTTTTTT
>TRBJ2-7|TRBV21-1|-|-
CASNPHGDHEQYF
TGTGCCAGCAATCCCCACGGGGACCACGAGCAGTACTTC
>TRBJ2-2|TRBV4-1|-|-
CASSQAGYTGELFF
TGCGCCAGCAGCCAAGCTGGTTACACCGGGGAGCTGTTTTTT
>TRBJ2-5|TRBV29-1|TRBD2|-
CSVEMGLAVQETQYF
TGCAGCGTTGAAATGGGACTAGCGGTCCAAGAGACCCAGTACTTC
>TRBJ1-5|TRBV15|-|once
CATSAPQHF
TGTGCCACCAGCGCACCCCAGCATTTT
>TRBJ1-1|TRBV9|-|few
CASSVEGRWNTEAFF
TGTGCCAGCAGCGTAGAAGGGAGATGGAACACTGAAGCTTTCTTT
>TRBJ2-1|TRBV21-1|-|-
CASSNSYNEQFF
TGTGCCAGCAGCAATTCATACAATGAGCAGTTCTTC
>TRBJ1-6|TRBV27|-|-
CASSLSLGSSRSYNSPLHF
TGTGCCAGCAGTTTAAGCCTTGGCTCTTCCCGGTCCTATAATTCACCCCTCCACTTT
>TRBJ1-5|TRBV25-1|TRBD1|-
CASSPNPGQGTPEQPQHF
TGTGCCAGCAGCCCAAACCCAGGACAGGGAACTCCGGAACAGCCCCAGCATTTT
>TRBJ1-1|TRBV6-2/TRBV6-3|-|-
CASSLTQLEAFF
TGTGCCAGCAGTCTGACCCAGTTGGAAGCTTTCTTT
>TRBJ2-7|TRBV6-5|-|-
CASSQRSEQYF
TGTGCCAGCAGTCAGAGGTCCGAGCAGTACTTC
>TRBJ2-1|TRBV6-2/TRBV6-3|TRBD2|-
CASSPGAAGGSLRQFF
TGTGCCAGCAGCCCTGGGGCAGCGGGAGGTTCCCTGCGGCAGTTCTTC
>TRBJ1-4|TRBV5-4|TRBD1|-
CASSENRGLNEKLFF
TGTGCCAGCAGCGAAAACAGGGGGTTGAATGAAAAACTGTTTTTT
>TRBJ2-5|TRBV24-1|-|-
CATSSSTQETQYF
TGTGCCACCAGTTCGTCTACCCAAGAGACCCAGTACTTC
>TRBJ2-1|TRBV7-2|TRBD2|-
CASSSPGTSGIRGLVF
TGTGCCAGCAGCTCCCCGGGGACTAGCGGGATTAGGGGTCTTGTCTTC
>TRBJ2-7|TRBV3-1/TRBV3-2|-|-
CASSQTASSYEQYF
TGTGCCAGCAGCCAAACGGCCAGCTCCTACGAGCAGTACTTC
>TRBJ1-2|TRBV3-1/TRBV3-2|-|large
CASSHGGLGYGYTF
TGTGCCAGCAGCCATGGGGGGCTCGGCTATGGCTACACCTTC
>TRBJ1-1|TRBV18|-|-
CASSPNRNQMNTEAFF
TGTGCCAGCTCACCAAACCGTAACCAAATGAACACTGAAGCTTTCTTT
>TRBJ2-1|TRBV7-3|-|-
CASSEAPGAGIFF
TGTGCCAGCAGCGAGGCCCCGGGGGCAGGAATTTTCTTC
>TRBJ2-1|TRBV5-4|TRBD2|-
CASSLEASGDIQFF
TGTGCCAGCAGCTTGGAGGCTAGCGGGGATATTCAGTTCTTC
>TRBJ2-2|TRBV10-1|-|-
CASRQTRAGELFF
TGCGCCAGCAGACAGACTAGGGCCGGGGAGCTGTTTTTT
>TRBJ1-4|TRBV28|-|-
CASSFFGKLFF
TGTGCCAGCAGTTTTTTTGGAAAACTGTTTTTT
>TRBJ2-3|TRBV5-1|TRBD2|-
CASSFEAGGPWDTQYF
TGCGCCAGCAGCTTTGAGGCGGGGGGGCCGTGGGATACGCAGTATTTT
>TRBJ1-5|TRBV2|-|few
CASSEQGGLNQPQHF
TGTGCCAGCAGTGAACAAGGGGGACTCAATCAGCCCCAGCATTTT
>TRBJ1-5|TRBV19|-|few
CASSSRASPPQHF
TGTGCCAGTAGTAGCAGGGCCAGTCCGCCCCAGCATTTT
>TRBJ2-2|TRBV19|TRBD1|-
CATRGTGVTGELFF
TGTGCCACCCGGGGGACAGGGGTCACCGGGGAGCTGTTTTTT
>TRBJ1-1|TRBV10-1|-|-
CASRYQGWTEAFF
TGCGCCAGCAGATACCAGGGTTGGACTGAAGCTTTCTTT
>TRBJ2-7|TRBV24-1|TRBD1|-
CAAGTGSYEQYF
TGTGCCGCCGGGACAGGCTCCTACGAGCAGTACTTC
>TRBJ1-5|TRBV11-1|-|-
CASSLTGNQPQHF
TGTGCCAGCAGCCTGACCGGCAATCAGCCCCAGCATTTT
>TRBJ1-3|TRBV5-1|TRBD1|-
CASSVQGSGSGNTIYF
TGCGCCAGCAGCGTACAGGGGTCGGGCTCTGGAAACACCATATATTTT
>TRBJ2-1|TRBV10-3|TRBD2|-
CAAAGLADYNEQFF
TGTGCCGCCGCGGGACTAGCGGACTACAATGAGCAGTTCTTC
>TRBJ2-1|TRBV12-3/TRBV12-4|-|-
CASSFNNEQFF
TGTGCCAGCAGTTTTAACAATGAGCAGTTCTTC
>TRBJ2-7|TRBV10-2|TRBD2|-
CASLKAGVYEQYF
TGCGCCAGCCTGAAGGCGGGAGTCTACGAGCAGTACTTC
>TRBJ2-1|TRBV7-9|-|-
CASRRPDGNEQFF
TGTGCCAGCAGGCGGCCCGACGGAAATGAGCAGTTCTTC
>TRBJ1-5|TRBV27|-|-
CASRDQKYSNQPQHF
TGTGCCAGCAGGGATCAGAAGTATAGCAATCAGCCCCAGCATTTT
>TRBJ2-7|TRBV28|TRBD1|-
CASSLTGTGYEQYF
TGTGCCAGCAGTCTCACCGGGACAGGGTACGAGCAGTACTTC
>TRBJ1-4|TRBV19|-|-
CASSPTGTAGGEKLFF
TGTGCCAGTAGTCCGACAGGAACCGCAGGTGGTGAAAAACTGTTTTTT